This TCR beta chain was sequenced for a study of blood T cell repertoires in COVID-19. Across the whole study: T cells, B-cell-depleted T cells, or PBMCs supplied cDNA or gDNA.

Per the study methods: Estimates of nucleated cell counts were drawn from the amplification of reference gene primers. Sequencing was performed with immunoSEQ multiplex PCR; in TCRdb, only in-frame clones are kept and a portion is missing. For V, J and clone size, that table is used; D and trimming come from the DNA. The table shows tens of thousands of clones, with more than 60% occurring only once. V lost 7 bases, J lost 5 bases, and 5 bases stayed unmatched. The CDR3 has 13 amino acids. Looked up from germline, CDR1 is SNHLY and CDR2 is FYNNEI. Material for sequencing was peripheral blood. The sequence came from a human donor in a cohort sampled during active COVID-19. This rearrangement joins TRBV2 to TRBJ1-2, with 9 bases matching TRBD1. In nucleotides, the CDR3 is TGTGCCAGCACATACAGGGGGCCATATGGCTACACCTTC. Translating gives CASTYRGPYGYTF.